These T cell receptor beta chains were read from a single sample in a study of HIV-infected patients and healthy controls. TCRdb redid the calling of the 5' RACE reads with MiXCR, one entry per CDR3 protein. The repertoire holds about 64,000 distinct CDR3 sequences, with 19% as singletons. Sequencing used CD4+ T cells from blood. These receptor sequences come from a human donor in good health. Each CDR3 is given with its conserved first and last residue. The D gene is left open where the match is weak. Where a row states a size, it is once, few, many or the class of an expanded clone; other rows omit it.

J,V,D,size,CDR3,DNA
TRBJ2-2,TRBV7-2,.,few,CASSEKGQRWGTGELFF,TGTGCCAGCAGCGAGAAAGGGCAGCGGTGGGGCACCGGGGAGCTGTTTTTT
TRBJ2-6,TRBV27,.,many,CASSFGGSSGANVLTF,TGTGCCAGCAGTTTCGGCGGAAGCTCTGGGGCCAACGTCCTGACTTTC
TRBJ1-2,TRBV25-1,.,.,CASSEWAGNYGYTF,TGTGCCAGCAGTGAATGGGCTGGAAACTATGGCTACACCTTC
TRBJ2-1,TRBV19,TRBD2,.,CASSGTSGTYNEQFF,TGTGCCAGTAGCGGGACTAGCGGGACATACAATGAGCAGTTCTTC
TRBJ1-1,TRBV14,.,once,CASRRDLGTEAFF,TGTGCCAGCAGGCGGGACCTCGGGACTGAAGCTTTCTTT
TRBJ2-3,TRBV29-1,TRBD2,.,CSVEVLAGVGADTQYF,TGCAGCGTTGAGGTGCTAGCGGGAGTAGGGGCAGATACGCAGTATTTT
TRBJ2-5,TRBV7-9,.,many,CASSPQGGATRGKTQYF,TGTGCCAGCAGCCCCCAAGGGGGGGCGACCAGGGGCAAGACCCAGTACTTC
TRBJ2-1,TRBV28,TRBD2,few,CAIRGLAGPVEQFF,TGTGCCATCCGGGGACTAGCGGGGCCGGTTGAGCAGTTCTTC
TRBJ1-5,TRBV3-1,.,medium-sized,CASSQGHQPQHF,TGTGCCAGCAGCCAAGGCCATCAGCCCCAGCATTTT
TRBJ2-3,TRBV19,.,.,CASSLLGERATDTQYF,TGTGCCAGTAGTCTGCTGGGCGAAAGGGCCACAGATACGCAGTATTTT
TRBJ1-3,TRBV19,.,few,CASRAGQGSGNTIYF,TGTGCCAGTAGAGCGGGACAAGGCTCTGGAAACACCATATATTTT
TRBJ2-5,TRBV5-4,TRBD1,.,CASSSVRGTGGGRGQETQYF,TGTGCCAGCAGCTCAGTCCGGGGGACAGGGGGAGGAAGAGGGCAAGAGACCCAGTACTTC
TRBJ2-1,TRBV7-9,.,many,CASSFGSPFYNEQFF,TGTGCCAGCAGCTTTGGATCGCCATTCTACAATGAGCAGTTCTTC
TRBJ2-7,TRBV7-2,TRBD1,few,CASSFRGPTYEQYF,TGTGCCAGCAGCTTCAGGGGGCCGACCTACGAGCAGTACTTC
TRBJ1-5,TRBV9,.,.,CASSVGGGQNQPQHF,TGTGCCAGCAGCGTAGGGGGGGGCCAAAATCAGCCCCAGCATTTT
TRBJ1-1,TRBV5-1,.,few,CASSPAADGTNTEAFF,TGCGCCAGCAGCCCCGCTGCGGACGGAACGAACACTGAAGCTTTCTTT
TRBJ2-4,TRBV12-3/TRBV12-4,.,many,CASSLGPGISKNIQYF,TGTGCCAGCAGTTTAGGGCCAGGGATATCCAAAAACATTCAGTACTTC
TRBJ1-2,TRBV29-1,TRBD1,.,CSAPGQGDYGYTF,TGCAGCGCTCCGGGACAGGGGGACTATGGCTACACCTTC
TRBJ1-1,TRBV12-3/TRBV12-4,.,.,CASSLGREATEAFF,TGTGCCAGCAGTTTGGGCAGGGAAGCGACTGAAGCTTTCTTT
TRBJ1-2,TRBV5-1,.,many,CASSFTEPGYGYTF,TGCGCCAGCAGCTTTACAGAGCCTGGCTATGGCTACACCTTC
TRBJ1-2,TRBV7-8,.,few,CASSPLRRANYGYTF,TGTGCCAGCAGCCCTCTTAGGAGGGCTAACTATGGCTACACCTTC
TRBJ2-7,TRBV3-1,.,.,CASSQGPGARSAEQYF,TGTGCCAGCAGCCAAGGACCCGGGGCGCGGTCCGCCGAGCAGTACTTC
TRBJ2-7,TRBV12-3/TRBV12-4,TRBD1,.,CASSSGQGTYEQYF,TGTGCCAGCAGTTCCGGACAGGGGACCTACGAGCAGTACTTC
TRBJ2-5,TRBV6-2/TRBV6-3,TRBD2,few,CASSLGTSGLQETQYF,TGTGCCAGCAGCCTAGGGACTAGCGGGCTTCAAGAGACCCAGTACTTC
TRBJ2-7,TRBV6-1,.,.,CASSDPGRNTYEQYF,TGTGCCAGCAGTGACCCGGGACGGAATACCTACGAGCAGTACTTC
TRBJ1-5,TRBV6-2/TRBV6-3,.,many,CASSYLGPNQPQHF,TGTGCCAGCAGTTACCTGGGCCCCAATCAGCCCCAGCATTTT
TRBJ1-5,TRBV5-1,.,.,CASSLIGGNQPQHF,TGCGCCAGCAGCTTGATAGGGGGGAATCAGCCCCAGCATTTT
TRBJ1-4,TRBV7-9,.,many,CASSVDWGLEEKLFF,TGTGCCAGCAGCGTAGATTGGGGGTTGGAGGAAAAACTGTTTTTT
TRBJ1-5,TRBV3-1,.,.,CASSHGWDFSNQPQHF,TGTGCCAGCAGCCATGGCTGGGATTTTAGCAATCAGCCCCAGCATTTT
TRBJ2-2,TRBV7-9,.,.,CASSFRQVNTGELFF,TGTGCCAGCAGCTTCCGACAGGTTAACACCGGGGAGCTGTTTTTT
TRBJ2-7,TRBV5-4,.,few,CASSLGGKDYEQYF,TGTGCCAGCAGCTTGGGGGGTAAAGACTACGAGCAGTACTTC
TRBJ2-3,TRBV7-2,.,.,CASSLSGYNTDTQYF,TGTGCCAGCAGCTTATCCGGCTATAACACAGATACGCAGTATTTT
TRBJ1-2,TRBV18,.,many,CASSTKAENYGYTF,TGTGCCAGCTCCACCAAGGCGGAAAACTATGGCTACACCTTC
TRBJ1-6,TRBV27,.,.,CASSLLSLSSYNSPLHF,TGTGCCAGCAGTTTGTTGAGTCTTAGCTCCTATAATTCACCCCTCCACTTT
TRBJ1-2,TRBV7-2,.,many,CASSLAPSVYGYTF,TGTGCCAGCAGCTTAGCGCCGAGTGTTTATGGCTACACCTTC